The clone carrying this TCR beta chain came up once. RNA in amounts of roughly 0.5 to 1 ug was reverse transcribed with random hexamers. TCRdb re-called the immunoSEQ multiplex PCR reads through MiXCR, storing one row per CDR3 protein. The table shows some 160,000 distinct CDR3 sequences, with approximately 94% occurring only once. The data derive from a study of CD8 T cells in Susac syndrome. About the research overall: Six sequenced Susac syndrome patients had clinically active disease, while under ten were in remission. At the time of blood draw, patients with Susac syndrome were therapy-naive, receiving corticosteroids, or receiving intravenous immunoglobulin alone.

Trimming shortened V by 5 bases and J by 5 bases, and 7 bases separated the two germline ends. CDR3 length equals 12 residues. Germline V gene lookup returns CDR1 SGHNT and CDR2 YYREEE (reference sequence). V gene TRBV5-4 combines with J gene TRBJ2-2, with unresolved D. Sequenced input: CD4+ T cells from PBMCs. The clonotype originates from a human donor with Susac syndrome. The CDR3 is CASRPETGELFF. CDR3 DNA sequence: TGTGCCAGCAGACCAGAGACCGGGGAGCTGTTTTTT.